This T cell receptor beta chain is from a study of shared clonotypes between healthy human individuals. Clones were read by immunoSEQ multiplex PCR, and TCRdb kept only the in-frame ones, dropping some. The table shows around 990,000 clones, with around 77% occurring only once. Findings of the study overall: Rarefaction gave evidence that sorted-subset sequencing remained incomplete despite large depth.

As regards this clone: The antigen is not known. An end of the junction differs from the germline gene, which may be a read error.

This CDR3 spans 13 amino acids. Germline assignment: CDR1 SGHNT and CDR2 YYREEE (reference sequence). The clonotype originates from a young man in good health. Some clones in this sample may be carry-over from other donors' samples. The material sequenced was memory CD4+ T cells from PBMCs. The subset is: CD45RA-negative fraction. The chain links TRBV5-4 to TRBJ2-2; D remains unclear. The CDR3, as DNA: TGCGCCAGCAGCCAACGACTGGTGGGGAAGCTGTTTTTT. Translating gives CASSQRLVGKLFF.